This record looks at one TCR beta chain sequence and its context. The data derive from a study of chemoradiotherapy in HPV16-positive cancers. TCRdb's table, derived via immunoSEQ multiplex PCR, lists solely in-frame clones and lacks some. The data hold about 68,000 clones, with about 88% observed a single time. This sample comprised blood, obtained from a patient who underwent chemoradiotherapy. The clonotype comes from a human donor with HPV-associated anogenital cancer.

CDR3 protein: CASSPGWGAYGYTF. The CDR3, as DNA: TGTGCCAGCAGCCCCGGATGGGGTGCCTATGGCTACACCTTC. The V call is TRBV5-4, the J call TRBJ1-2; D remains unclear. Germline V gene data show CDR1 as SGHNT and CDR2 as YYREEE (reference sequence). CDR3 length: 14 residues. V was cut by 4 bases and J by 4 bases, with 14 bases left in between.